A selection of T cell receptor beta chains follows, all from one sample in a study of vaccination effects on CD4 cells after COVID-19. The protocol was immunoSEQ multiplex PCR, while the TCRdb copy is restricted to in-frame clones and leaves out a portion. Of about 73,000 clones detected, about 70% appear once; the ten largest clones hold around 3.2%. These receptors lack a known antigen. The sample here was CD4+ T cells from PBMCs cultured with HCoV-NL63 spike peptides, taken before COVID-19 vaccination. The receptor source for this set is a human donor who received a COVID-19 vaccine. CDR3s include the opening cysteine and the closing phenylalanine or tryptophan. Fields, in order: CDR3 DNA, CDR3 protein, D gene, clone size, J gene, V gene. The D gene is left open where the match is weak. Size is omitted from some rows. Given values are once, few, many or a class for expanded clones.

CDR3nt: TGCAGTGCTAGGACGGGGGGTGGCTACACCTTC
CDR3aa: CSARTGGGYTF
d_gene: NA
abundance: NA
j_gene: TRBJ1-2
v_gene: TRBV20-1

CDR3nt: TGTGCCAGCAGCTTGAGAGGGGCCCCTAATTCACCCCTCCACTTT
CDR3aa: CASSLRGAPNSPLHF
d_gene: NA
abundance: NA
j_gene: TRBJ1-6
v_gene: TRBV5-6

CDR3nt: TGTGCCAGCATGCGGGGGCAGGATGGAAACACCATATATTTT
CDR3aa: CASMRGQDGNTIYF
d_gene: NA
abundance: NA
j_gene: TRBJ1-3
v_gene: TRBV6-5

CDR3nt: TGTGCCAGCAGTTACTCGGGGACAGGGGGCATCAATGGCTACACCTTC
CDR3aa: CASSYSGTGGINGYTF
d_gene: TRBD1
abundance: once
j_gene: TRBJ1-2
v_gene: TRBV6-5

CDR3nt: TGTGCCAGTAGTTTTCAGGGGACCCAGAACACCTTC
CDR3aa: CASSFQGTQNTF
d_gene: NA
abundance: NA
j_gene: TRBJ1-2
v_gene: TRBV19

CDR3nt: TGCGCCAGCAGCCGGGACAGACAAGAGACCCAGTACTTC
CDR3aa: CASSRDRQETQYF
d_gene: TRBD1
abundance: NA
j_gene: TRBJ2-5
v_gene: TRBV4-3

CDR3nt: TGTGCCAGCAGGATGGGGACTGAAGCTTTCTTT
CDR3aa: CASRMGTEAFF
d_gene: NA
abundance: NA
j_gene: TRBJ1-1
v_gene: TRBV6-6

CDR3nt: TGTGCCAGCAGCTTAGGAGGCATTCAGTACTTC
CDR3aa: CASSLGGIQYF
d_gene: NA
abundance: NA
j_gene: TRBJ2-4
v_gene: TRBV7-9

CDR3nt: TGTGCCATCAGTGCCCGGGACCGCATGTACCAAGAGACCCAGTACTTC
CDR3aa: CAISARDRMYQETQYF
d_gene: NA
abundance: few
j_gene: TRBJ2-5
v_gene: TRBV10-3

CDR3nt: TGTGCCAGCAGCCAAGTCGAAAAACTGTTTTTT
CDR3aa: CASSQVEKLFF
d_gene: NA
abundance: NA
j_gene: TRBJ1-4
v_gene: TRBV3-1/TRBV3-2

CDR3nt: TGTGCCACCAGTCGGGACACCTACAATGAGCAGTTCTTC
CDR3aa: CATSRDTYNEQFF
d_gene: NA
abundance: NA
j_gene: TRBJ2-1
v_gene: TRBV24-1

CDR3nt: TGTGCCAGCCCCACTCTCCCAGGGAAATACCTTACAGATACGCAGTATTTT
CDR3aa: CASPTLPGKYLTDTQYF
d_gene: NA
abundance: NA
j_gene: TRBJ2-3
v_gene: TRBV5-8

CDR3nt: TGTGCCAGCAGCCCCGCTGGGTCTGGAAACACCATATATTTT
CDR3aa: CASSPAGSGNTIYF
d_gene: NA
abundance: once
j_gene: TRBJ1-3
v_gene: TRBV7-3

CDR3nt: TGTGCCAGCAGCTTTGGGACTTCTTCACCCCTCCACTTT
CDR3aa: CASSFGTSSPLHF
d_gene: NA
abundance: NA
j_gene: TRBJ1-6
v_gene: TRBV7-2

CDR3nt: TGTGCCAGCAGTTTAGGCCACGCTTTGCATTTT
CDR3aa: CASSLGHALHF
d_gene: NA
abundance: NA
j_gene: TRBJ1-5
v_gene: TRBV12-3/TRBV12-4

CDR3nt: TGTGCCAGCAGCAGGACTAGCGGAGAGACCCAGTACTTC
CDR3aa: CASSRTSGETQYF
d_gene: TRBD2
abundance: NA
j_gene: TRBJ2-5
v_gene: TRBV7-2

CDR3nt: TGCGCCAGCAGCTTGGTATCGTGGGGAGTAGGCTATGGCTACACCTTC
CDR3aa: CASSLVSWGVGYGYTF
d_gene: NA
abundance: NA
j_gene: TRBJ1-2
v_gene: TRBV5-1

CDR3nt: TGTGCCAGCAGTGACCGGGACAGGGGAAGGGCAAGCAATCAGCCCCAGCATTTT
CDR3aa: CASSDRDRGRASNQPQHF
d_gene: TRBD1
abundance: NA
j_gene: TRBJ1-5
v_gene: TRBV6-1

CDR3nt: TGCGCCAGCAGCTTGGAGCCTAATCAGCCCCAGCATTTT
CDR3aa: CASSLEPNQPQHF
d_gene: NA
abundance: NA
j_gene: TRBJ1-5
v_gene: TRBV5-1

CDR3nt: TGCGCCAGCAGCCCGGTACCGGCGGATACGCAGTATTTT
CDR3aa: CASSPVPADTQYF
d_gene: NA
abundance: NA
j_gene: TRBJ2-3
v_gene: TRBV5-1

CDR3nt: TGTGCCAGTAGTAGAGAGACACGCACTAATGAAAAACTGTTTTTT
CDR3aa: CASSRETRTNEKLFF
d_gene: NA
abundance: NA
j_gene: TRBJ1-4
v_gene: TRBV19

CDR3nt: TGCGCCAGCAGCTTGGATTCTGCTTATGGCTACACCTTC
CDR3aa: CASSLDSAYGYTF
d_gene: NA
abundance: few
j_gene: TRBJ1-2
v_gene: TRBV5-1

CDR3nt: TGTGCCAGCAGCTGCGCCCTGGACAGCGCCACTGAAGCTTTCTTT
CDR3aa: CASSCALDSATEAFF
d_gene: NA
abundance: once
j_gene: TRBJ1-1
v_gene: TRBV11-2

CDR3nt: TGTGCCAGCAGCTTACGGGCTAGTGCGTTCACAGATACGCAGTATTTT
CDR3aa: CASSLRASAFTDTQYF
d_gene: NA
abundance: NA
j_gene: TRBJ2-3
v_gene: TRBV7-9

CDR3nt: TGTGCCAGCAGATATCAGGGAGCTAACTATGGCTACACCTTC
CDR3aa: CASRYQGANYGYTF
d_gene: NA
abundance: few
j_gene: TRBJ1-2
v_gene: TRBV19

CDR3nt: TGCGCCAGCAGCCAAGATTTGGCAGTCCAGCCCCAGCATTTT
CDR3aa: CASSQDLAVQPQHF
d_gene: NA
abundance: NA
j_gene: TRBJ1-5
v_gene: TRBV4-3

CDR3nt: TGTGCCAGTAGTATCCGTTTCGCGGGAAACTATGGCTACACCTTC
CDR3aa: CASSIRFAGNYGYTF
d_gene: NA
abundance: NA
j_gene: TRBJ1-2
v_gene: TRBV19

CDR3nt: TGTGCCAGCAGCTTAAGCCCGGCTTTCTTT
CDR3aa: CASSLSPAFF
d_gene: NA
abundance: NA
j_gene: TRBJ1-1
v_gene: TRBV7-3

CDR3nt: TGCGCCAGCAGCCCAGGGGGCTCTGGAAACACCATATATTTT
CDR3aa: CASSPGGSGNTIYF
d_gene: TRBD1
abundance: NA
j_gene: TRBJ1-3
v_gene: TRBV5-1

CDR3nt: TGCAGCGTTCACGAACCCTGGACTAGCGGGGGGGTCAAAAACATTCAGTACTTC
CDR3aa: CSVHEPWTSGGVKNIQYF
d_gene: TRBD2
abundance: NA
j_gene: TRBJ2-4
v_gene: TRBV29-1